The 21 T cell receptor beta chains presented below share a single source sample, sequenced in a study of T cells in women clearing cervical HPV infection. Some clones are missing from TCRdb's copy, which holds only in-frame ones; the method was immunoSEQ multiplex PCR. The sample shows about 20,000 clones, and 3.2% sits with its ten largest clones. Specimen: blood buffy coat. These receptors were taken from a woman aged 18 to 69 with a cervical HPV16 infection that either progressed to CIN3+ or cleared (not recorded which).

Details on this clone: The sequenced fragment ends 3 residues before the CDR3 boundary, so the rest is inferred from the germline J gene. This chain uses TRBV5-1 with TRBJ2-3; D is undetermined. CDR3 length: 14 amino acids. Trimming took off 0 bases at V and 2 bases at J, with 7 bases between the two ends. Germline-derived CDR1 and CDR2 are SGHRS and YFSETQ. The chain's CDR3 is CASSLGAVTDTQYF. The sequenced CDR3 bases are TGCGCCAGCAGCTTGGGGGCAGTCACAGATACG.

With respect to this clone: The sequenced fragment ends 3 residues before the CDR3 boundary, so the rest is inferred from the germline J gene. The chain couples TRBV27 to TRBJ2-1; 7 bases agree with TRBD1. The V gene end was trimmed by 6 bases and the J gene end by 5 bases; junction bases not matched to a gene: 19. Germline CDR1 MNHEY, CDR2 SMNVEV (reference sequence). CDR3 length: 18 residues. CDR3 DNA (partial): TGTGCCAGCAGGAGGACAGTAGTTTCCGGGACAGCCAACAATGAG. It translates to CASRRTVVSGTANNE. The CDR3, in full, reads CASRRTVVSGTANNEQFF.

On this clone itself: The CDR3 end lies 3 residues beyond the end of the read and is filled in from the germline J gene. The chain combines TRBV18 with TRBJ1-2, with D maybe TRBD1 (5 bases). Germline assignment: CDR1 KGHSH and CDR2 LQKENI. V was cut by 3 bases and J by 7 bases, with 18 bases left in between. CDR3 length equals 15 residues. The sequenced part of the CDR3 DNA is TGTGCCAGCTCACCTTCGAGGGGAGAAGCAGTTGGC. Amino acids: CASSPSRGEAVG. The CDR3 in its entirety is CASSPSRGEAVGYTF.

Regarding this clone: Read sequence stops 3 residues before the CDR3 end, and the germline J gene provides the missing end. The rearrangement joins TRBV6-1 to TRBJ2-7, with D perhaps given as TRBD1 or TRBD2 (5 bases each). V dropped 3 bases and J dropped 6 bases, with 15 bases sitting between them. The CDR3 runs to 14 residues. The V gene's germline CDR1 is MNHNS and CDR2 SASEGT. Incomplete CDR3 DNA: TGTGCCAGCAGTGAGACGGCCGCGAGGGGCGAG. It encodes CASSETAARGE. The full CDR3 is CASSETAARGEQYF.

With regard to this clone: Read data end 3 residues before the CDR3 end; the end is taken from the germline J gene. The rearrangement joins TRBV7-8 to TRBJ1-5; the match to TRBD1 covers 7 bases. The CDR3 runs 15 residues. The germline V gene encodes CDR1 SGHVS and CDR2 FQNEAQ. Trimming took 1 base from V and 3 from J; bases not matched to a gene: 3. The CDR3 DNA, read in part, is TGTGCCAGCAGCTTAGTGGGACAGTACAATCAGCCC. Encoded protein: CASSLVGQYNQP. The full CDR3 is CASSLVGQYNQPQHF.

The part of the CDR3 DNA that was read is TGTGCCAGCAGTGGGGGGCAGGGGAGGGAGTCAGATACG. Its protein product is CASSGGQGRESDT. The full CDR3 is CASSGGQGRESDTQYF. This chain joins TRBV2 and TRBJ2-3; maybe TRBD2 (7 bases). The read halts 3 residues ahead of the CDR3 end, with the missing end drawn from the germline J gene. Per the germline V gene, CDR1 is SNHLY and CDR2 is FYNNEI. The CDR3 loop spans 16 amino acids. Trimming removed 4 bases from V and 4 bases from J, with 18 bases in between. The whole variable domain, filled in from reference TRBV2 and TRBJ2-3, reads EPEVTQTPSHQVTQMGQEVILRCVPISNHLYFYWYRQILGQKVEFLVSFYNNEISEKSEIFDDQFSVERPDGSNFTLKIRSTKLEDSAMYFCASSGGQGRESDTQYFGPGTRLTVL.

Note on this clone: The read stops 3 residues short of the end of the CDR3; the missing end is completed from the germline J gene. The rearrangement uses TRBV18 and TRBJ2-1; 16 bases are a match to TRBD2. CDR1 and CDR2 from the germline V gene are KGHSH and LQKENI. This CDR3 is built from 21 residues. The ends lost 3 bases at V and 3 bases at J; junction bases unmatched: 14. CDR3 sequence: CASSPVISGLAGGPHYNEQFF. The sequenced CDR3 bases are TGTGCCAGCTCACCTGTAATATCGGGACTAGCGGGGGGGCCCCACTACAATGAG.

About this clone: The read ends 3 residues shy of where the CDR3 ends; the end is completed using the germline J gene. The chain is built from TRBV18 and TRBJ1-3; TRBD1 matches at 7 bases. The CDR3 spans 14 residues. V was clipped by 6 bases and J by 3 bases; unmatched bases: 5. Germline V gene lookup returns CDR1 KGHSH and CDR2 LQKENI. The CDR3: CASSSTGLGNTIYF. The CDR3 bases that were read are TGTGCCAGCTCGTCGACAGGGCTTGGAAACACC.

The part of the CDR3 DNA that was read is TGTGCCAGTAGCCAGGGTCTTAATCAGCCC. Translated: CASSQGLNQP. The full CDR3 protein reads CASSQGLNQPQHF. This chain joins TRBV19 and TRBJ1-5, with a possible D match to TRBD1 (5 bases). Read data end 3 residues before the CDR3 end; the end is taken from the germline J gene. Germline V gene lookup returns CDR1 LNHDA and CDR2 SQIVND (reference sequence). The CDR3 runs 13 residues. The germline V and J ends were trimmed by 6 bases and 4 bases, with 10 bases remaining between them.

Turning to this clone: Coverage ceases 3 residues before the CDR3 finishes, and the germline J gene fills in the end. The rearrangement uses TRBV7-3 and TRBJ2-1; the match to TRBD2 covers 11 bases. This CDR3 spans 16 amino acids. CDR1 and CDR2 from the germline V gene are SGHTA and FQGTGA. V dropped 5 bases and J dropped 0; count of bases not matched to a gene: 3. The sequenced part of the CDR3 DNA is TGTGCCAGCAGCCACCTAGCGGGGGGCTCCTACAATGAG. Protein sequence: CASSHLAGGSYNE. Given in full, the CDR3 is CASSHLAGGSYNEQFF.

For this clone: Read coverage stops 3 residues before the CDR3 terminus; the germline J gene supplies the remainder. The chain uses TRBV10-2 and TRBJ2-7; no definite D call. Germline CDR1 WSHSY, CDR2 SAAADI. V shed 2 bases and J shed 6 bases, with 11 bases lying between them. The CDR3 extends over 13 amino acids. The sequenced CDR3 bases are TGCGCCAGCAGTGAGCCCCCCAAGGGCGAG. It yields the protein CASSEPPKGE. The full CDR3 protein reads CASSEPPKGEQYF.

Details on this clone: The read stops 3 residues short of the end of the CDR3; the missing end is completed from the germline J gene. This chain connects TRBV20-1 to TRBJ1-1, with D possibly being TRBD1 (6 bases). Per germline, CDR1 DFQATT and CDR2 SNEGSKA (reference sequence). The CDR3 has 13 residues. The germline V and J ends were trimmed by 5 bases and 2 bases, with 12 bases remaining between them. CDR3 DNA, as far as it was read: TGCAGTGCTCCGTCCGGGACAAACACTGAA. Protein: CSAPSGTNTE. The full CDR3 protein reads CSAPSGTNTEAFF.

Turning to this clone: The read ends 3 residues before the CDR3 terminus; that terminus is restored from the germline J gene. The rearrangement uses TRBV5-1 and TRBJ2-3, with TRBD2 as a possible D gene (6 bases). CDR3 size: 15 residues. V was cut by 4 bases and J by 5 bases, with 17 bases left in between. Germline V lookup: CDR1 SGHRS, CDR2 YFSETQ. The CDR3 DNA, read in part, is TGCGCCAGCAGCCACGGGGCAGGCGGGGAAGATACG. It yields the protein CASSHGAGGEDT. The entire CDR3 protein is CASSHGAGGEDTQYF.

As concerns this clone: The observed sequence ends 3 residues before the CDR3 terminus, with the missing tail filled in from the germline J gene. The chain has TRBV7-3 and TRBJ2-1; D is unresolved. V was shortened by 3 bases and J by 9 bases, with 9 bases between the two germline ends. The length of the CDR3 is 12 residues. CDR1 is SGHTA and CDR2 is FQGTGA in the germline V gene. This CDR3 is CASSFYGSEQFF. The CDR3 DNA, read in part, is TGTGCCAGCAGCTTCTACGGTTCTGAG.

In the case of this clone: The read finishes 3 residues shy of the CDR3 end, and the germline J gene is used to complete it. The rearrangement joins TRBV2 to TRBJ1-3; TRBD1 agrees at 7 bases. The CDR3 loop spans 17 amino acids. CDR1 is SNHLY and CDR2 is FYNNEI in the germline V gene. The V and J ends lost 4 bases and 5 bases, in that order; junction bases with no gene match: 14. CDR3 DNA, as far as it was read: TGTGCCAGCAGTGGCCTTGTAAAAACAGGGGTTAGAAACACC. As protein: CASSGLVKTGVRNT. The whole CDR3 is CASSGLVKTGVRNTIYF. Full variable domain (outside the CDR3, taken from reference TRBV2 and TRBJ1-3): EPEVTQTPSHQVTQMGQEVILRCVPISNHLYFYWYRQILGQKVEFLVSFYNNEISEKSEIFDDQFSVERPDGSNFTLKIRSTKLEDSAMYFCASSGLVKTGVRNTIYFGEGSWLTVV.

To note about this clone: The sequenced fragment ends 3 residues before the CDR3 boundary, so the rest is inferred from the germline J gene. The V and J genes are TRBV7-8 and TRBJ2-6; 8 bases map to TRBD1. V trimming: 6 bases; J trimming: 1 base; junction bases outside the gene matches: 2. The CDR3 spans 15 residues. Per the germline V gene, CDR1 is SGHVS and CDR2 is FQNEAQ. The chain's CDR3 is CASRRDRSGANVLTF. The part of the CDR3 DNA that was read is TGTGCCAGCAGAAGGGACAGGTCTGGGGCCAACGTC. The whole variable domain, filled in from reference TRBV7-8 and TRBJ2-6, reads GAGVSQSPRYKVAKRGQDVALRCDPISGHVSLFWYQQALGQGPEFLTYFQNEAQLDKSGLPSDRFFAERPEGSVSTLKIQRTQQEDSAVYLCASRRDRSGANVLTFGAGSRLTVL.

For this clone: Read sequence stops 3 residues before the CDR3 end, and the germline J gene provides the missing end. The chain couples TRBV20-1 to TRBJ2-1, with D unclear. The CDR3 is made up of 12 amino acids. The ends were cut back, 6 bases at V and 5 bases at J, with 11 bases in the middle. Germline loops: CDR1 DFQATT, CDR2 SNEGSKA (reference sequence). The CDR3 bases that were read are TGCAGTGCCCCAGTAAGGGACAATGAG. This translates into CSAPVRDNE. The entire CDR3 is CSAPVRDNEQFF.

Note on this clone: A read error may account for a junction end that differs from germline. Coverage ceases 3 residues before the CDR3 finishes, and the germline J gene fills in the end. V usage is TRBV4-2 and J usage is TRBJ1-5; 7 nucleotides align to TRBD1. The germline V gene encodes CDR1 LGHNA and CDR2 YNFKEQ. This CDR3 is 17 amino acids long. The CDR3 DNA, read in part, is TGCGCCAGCAGCCAAGATCTGGGACAGCTTATCAATCAGCCC. Its protein product is CASSQDLGQLINQP. The full CDR3 sequence reads CASSQDLGQLINQPQHF.

Worth noting for this clone: The read is 3 residues too short to cover the CDR3 end, so that end is filled in from the germline J gene. V is TRBV6-1 and J is TRBJ2-5; tentatively, D is TRBD2 (6 bases). Trimming took 4 bases from V and 4 from J, leaving 19 bases between them. The CDR3 extends over 16 amino acids. CDR1 and CDR2 from the germline V gene are MNHNS and SASEGT. CDR3 residues: CASSGRRGGAGETQYF. CDR3 bases read: TGTGCCAGCAGTGGCCGTCGGGGCGGGGCGGGAGAGACC.

A word on this clone: The CDR3 extends 3 residues past the end of the read, so its final part is completed from the germline J gene. The chain is built from TRBV2 and TRBJ2-2; TRBD1 is a possible D gene (6 bases). Germline V gene sequence: CDR1 SNHLY, CDR2 FYNNEI. This CDR3 contains 13 residues. V gave up 6 bases and J gave up 7 bases, with 12 bases separating them. CDR3 sequence reads: CASSNNRDGELFF. The CDR3 bases that were read are TGTGCCAGCAGCAATAACAGGGACGGGGAG.

CDR3 amino acids: CAISESKRTGENQPQHF. CDR3 DNA (partial): TGTGCCATCAGTGAGTCGAAGAGGACAGGGGAAAATCAGCCC. The rearrangement links TRBV10-3 to TRBJ1-5; 9 bases agree with TRBD1. The sequenced fragment ends 3 residues before the CDR3 boundary, so the rest is inferred from the germline J gene. The CDR3 is made up of 17 amino acids. Germline V gene data show CDR1 as ENHRY and CDR2 as SYGVKD. The J segment lost 4 bases and the V segment lost 0 bases, leaving 7 bases of the junction unmatched.